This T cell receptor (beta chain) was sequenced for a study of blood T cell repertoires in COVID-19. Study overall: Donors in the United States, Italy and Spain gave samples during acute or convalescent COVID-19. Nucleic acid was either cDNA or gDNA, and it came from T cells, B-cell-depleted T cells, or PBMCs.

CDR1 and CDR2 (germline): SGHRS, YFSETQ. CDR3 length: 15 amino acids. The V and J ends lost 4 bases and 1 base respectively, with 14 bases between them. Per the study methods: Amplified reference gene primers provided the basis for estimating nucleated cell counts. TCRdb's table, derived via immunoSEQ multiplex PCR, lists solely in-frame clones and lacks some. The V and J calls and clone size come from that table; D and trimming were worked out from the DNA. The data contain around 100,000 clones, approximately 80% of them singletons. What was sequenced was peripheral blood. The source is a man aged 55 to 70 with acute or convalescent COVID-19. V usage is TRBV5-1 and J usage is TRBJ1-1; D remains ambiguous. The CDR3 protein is CASSPREGGNTEAFF. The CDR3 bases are TGCGCCAGCAGCCCACGGGAGGGTGGGAACACTGAAGCTTTCTTT.